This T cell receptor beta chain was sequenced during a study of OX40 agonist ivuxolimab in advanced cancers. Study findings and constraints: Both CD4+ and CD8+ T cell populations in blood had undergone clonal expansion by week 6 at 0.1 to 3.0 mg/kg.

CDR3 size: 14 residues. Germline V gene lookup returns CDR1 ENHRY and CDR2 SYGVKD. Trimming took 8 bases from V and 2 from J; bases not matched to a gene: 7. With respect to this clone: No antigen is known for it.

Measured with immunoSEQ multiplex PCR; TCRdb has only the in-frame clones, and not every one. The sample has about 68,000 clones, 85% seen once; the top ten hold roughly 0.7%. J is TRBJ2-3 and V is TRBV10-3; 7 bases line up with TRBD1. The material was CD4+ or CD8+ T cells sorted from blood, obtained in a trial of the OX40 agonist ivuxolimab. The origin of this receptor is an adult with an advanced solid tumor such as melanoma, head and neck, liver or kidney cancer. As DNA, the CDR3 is TGTGCCATCGGAACAGGGGATCCCACAGATACGCAGTATTTT. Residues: CAIGTGDPTDTQYF.